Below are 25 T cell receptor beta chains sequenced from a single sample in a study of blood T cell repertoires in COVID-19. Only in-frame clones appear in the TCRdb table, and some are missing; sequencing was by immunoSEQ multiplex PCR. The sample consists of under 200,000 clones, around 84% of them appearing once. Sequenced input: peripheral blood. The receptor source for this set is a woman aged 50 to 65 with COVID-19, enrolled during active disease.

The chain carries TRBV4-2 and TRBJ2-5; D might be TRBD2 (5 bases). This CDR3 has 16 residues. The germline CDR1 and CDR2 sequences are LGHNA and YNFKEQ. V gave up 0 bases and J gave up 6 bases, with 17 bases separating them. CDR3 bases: TGTGCCAGCAGCCAAGATTCGGTTCGGGATTTGAAGACCCAGTACTTC. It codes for CASSQDSVRDLKTQYF.

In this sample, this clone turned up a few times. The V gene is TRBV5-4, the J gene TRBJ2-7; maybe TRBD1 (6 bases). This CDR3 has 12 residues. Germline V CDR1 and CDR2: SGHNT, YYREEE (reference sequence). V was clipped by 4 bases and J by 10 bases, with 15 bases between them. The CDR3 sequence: CASSPDRRLQYF. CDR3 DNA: TGTGCCAGCAGCCCTGACAGGAGGCTCCAGTACTTC.

The CDR3 nucleotides read TGTGCCAGCCGAGGACTAGCGGGGGTCGAGCAGTACTTC. Amino acid sequence: CASRGLAGVEQYF. The chain recombines TRBV7-2 with TRBJ2-7; 13 nucleotides match TRBD2. V shed 8 bases and J 6 bases; nucleotides not matched to a gene: 4. Germline V gives CDR1 SGHTA, CDR2 FQGNSA. This CDR3 is 13 amino acids long.

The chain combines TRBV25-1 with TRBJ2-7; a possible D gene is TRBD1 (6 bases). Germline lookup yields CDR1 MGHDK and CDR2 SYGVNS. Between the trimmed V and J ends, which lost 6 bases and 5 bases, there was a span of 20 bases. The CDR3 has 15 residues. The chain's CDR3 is CASSEIRPQGDEQYF. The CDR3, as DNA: TGTGCCAGCAGCGAAATTCGTCCACAGGGTGACGAGCAGTACTTC.

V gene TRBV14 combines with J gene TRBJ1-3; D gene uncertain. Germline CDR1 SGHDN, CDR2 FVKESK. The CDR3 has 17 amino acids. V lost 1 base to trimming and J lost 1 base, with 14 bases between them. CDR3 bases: TGTGCCAGCAGCCAAGGGCTGGGCAGTTGGTCTGGAAACACCATATATTTT. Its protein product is CASSQGLGSWSGNTIYF.

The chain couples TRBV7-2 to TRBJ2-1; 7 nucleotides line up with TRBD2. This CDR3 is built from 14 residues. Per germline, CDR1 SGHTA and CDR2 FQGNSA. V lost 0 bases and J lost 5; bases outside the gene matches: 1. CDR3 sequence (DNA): TGTGCCAGCAGCTTAGCGGGGGGGAACAATGAGCAGTTCTTC. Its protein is CASSLAGGNNEQFF.

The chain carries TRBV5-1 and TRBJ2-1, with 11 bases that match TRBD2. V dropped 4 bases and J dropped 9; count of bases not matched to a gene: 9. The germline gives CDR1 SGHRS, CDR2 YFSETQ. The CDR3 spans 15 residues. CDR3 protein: CASSKVAGGPGEQFF. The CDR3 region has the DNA TGCGCCAGCAGCAAAGTAGCGGGGGGGCCGGGTGAGCAGTTCTTC.

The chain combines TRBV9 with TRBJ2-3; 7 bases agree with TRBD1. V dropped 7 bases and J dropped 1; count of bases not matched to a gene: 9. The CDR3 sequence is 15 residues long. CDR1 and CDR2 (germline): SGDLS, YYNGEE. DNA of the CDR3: TGTGCCAGCTCTTTTCGACAGGGTGGCACAGATACGCAGTATTTT. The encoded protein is CASSFRQGGTDTQYF.

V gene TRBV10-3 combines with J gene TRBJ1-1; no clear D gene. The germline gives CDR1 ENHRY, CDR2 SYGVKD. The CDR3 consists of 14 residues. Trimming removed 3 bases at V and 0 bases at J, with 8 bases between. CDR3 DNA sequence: TGTGCCATCAGTGACGGTGCGATGAACACTGAAGCTTTCTTT. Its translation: CAISDGAMNTEAFF.

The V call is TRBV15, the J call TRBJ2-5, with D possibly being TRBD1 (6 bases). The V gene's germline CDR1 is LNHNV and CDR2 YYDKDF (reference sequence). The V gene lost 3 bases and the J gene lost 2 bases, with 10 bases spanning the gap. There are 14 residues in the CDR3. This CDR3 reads CATSSGQIQETQYF. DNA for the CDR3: TGTGCCACCAGCAGTGGACAGATACAAGAGACCCAGTACTTC.

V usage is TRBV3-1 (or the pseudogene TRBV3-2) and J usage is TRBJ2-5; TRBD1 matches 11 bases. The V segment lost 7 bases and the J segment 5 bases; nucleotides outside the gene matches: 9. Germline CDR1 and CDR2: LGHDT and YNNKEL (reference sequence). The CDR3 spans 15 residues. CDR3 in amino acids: CASNNGQGALETQYF. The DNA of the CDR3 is TGTGCCAGCAACAACGGACAGGGGGCATTGGAGACCCAGTACTTC.

This chain's CDR3 is CASSLESQGAIYGYTF. In nucleotides, the CDR3 is TGCGCCAGCAGCTTGGAATCTCAGGGGGCGATTTATGGCTACACCTTC. This sequence joins TRBV5-1 and TRBJ1-2, with 8 bases that match TRBD1. J gave up 5 bases and V 0 bases, and 9 bases lay outside the gene matches. This CDR3 comprises 16 residues. Per germline, CDR1 SGHRS and CDR2 YFSETQ.

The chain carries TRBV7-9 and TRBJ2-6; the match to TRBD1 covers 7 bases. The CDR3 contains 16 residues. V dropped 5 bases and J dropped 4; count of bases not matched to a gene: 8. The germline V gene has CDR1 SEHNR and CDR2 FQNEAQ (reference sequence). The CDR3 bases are TGTGCCAGCAGCATGAGACAGGGAACAGGGGCCAACGTCCTGACTTTC. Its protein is CASSMRQGTGANVLTF.

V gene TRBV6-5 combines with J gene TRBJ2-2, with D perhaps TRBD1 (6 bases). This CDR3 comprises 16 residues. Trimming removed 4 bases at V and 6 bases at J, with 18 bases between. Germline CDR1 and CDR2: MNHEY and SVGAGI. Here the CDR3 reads CASSLEEQGLAGELFF. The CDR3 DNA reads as TGTGCCAGCAGTTTGGAAGAACAGGGTCTGGCCGGGGAGCTGTTTTTT.

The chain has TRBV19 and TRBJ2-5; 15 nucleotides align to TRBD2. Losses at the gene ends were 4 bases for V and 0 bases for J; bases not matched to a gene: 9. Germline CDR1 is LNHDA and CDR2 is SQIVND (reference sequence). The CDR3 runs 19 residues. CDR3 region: CASSNGLAGGVQYQETQYF. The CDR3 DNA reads TGTGCCAGTAGTAATGGACTAGCGGGGGGGGTCCAGTACCAAGAGACCCAGTACTTC.

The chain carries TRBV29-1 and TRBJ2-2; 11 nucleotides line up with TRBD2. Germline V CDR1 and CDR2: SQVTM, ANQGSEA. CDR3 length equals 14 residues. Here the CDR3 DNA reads TGCAGTGTAAAGGGACTAGCGGTAACCGGGGAGCTGTTTTTT. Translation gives CSVKGLAVTGELFF.

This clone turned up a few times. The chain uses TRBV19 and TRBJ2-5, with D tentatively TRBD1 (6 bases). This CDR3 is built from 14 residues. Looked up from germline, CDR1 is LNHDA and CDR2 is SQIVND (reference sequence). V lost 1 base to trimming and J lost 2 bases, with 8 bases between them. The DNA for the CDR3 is TGTGCCAGTAGTATAGGGGGGCAGCAAGAGACCCAGTACTTC. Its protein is CASSIGGQQETQYF.

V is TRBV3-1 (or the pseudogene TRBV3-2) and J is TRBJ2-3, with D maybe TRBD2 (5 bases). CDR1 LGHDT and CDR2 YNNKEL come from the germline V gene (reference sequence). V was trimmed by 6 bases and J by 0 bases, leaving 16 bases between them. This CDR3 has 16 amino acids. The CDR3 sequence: CASSQSGLISTDTQYF. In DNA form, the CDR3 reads TGTGCCAGCAGTCAATCTGGACTGATAAGCACAGATACGCAGTATTTT.

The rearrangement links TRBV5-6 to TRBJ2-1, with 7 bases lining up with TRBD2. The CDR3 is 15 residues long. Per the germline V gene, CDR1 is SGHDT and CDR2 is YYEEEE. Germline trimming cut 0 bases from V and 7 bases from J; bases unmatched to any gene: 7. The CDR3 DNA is TGTGCCAGCAGCTTGGGGCTAGCGGTAGGGAATGAGCAGTTCTTC. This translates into CASSLGLAVGNEQFF.

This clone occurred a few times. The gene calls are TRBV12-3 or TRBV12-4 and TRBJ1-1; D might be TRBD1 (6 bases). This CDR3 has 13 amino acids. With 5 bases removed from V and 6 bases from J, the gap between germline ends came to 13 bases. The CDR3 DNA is TGTGCCAGCAGTGTAACAGGGTTTTCTGAAGCTTTCTTT. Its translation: CASSVTGFSEAFF.

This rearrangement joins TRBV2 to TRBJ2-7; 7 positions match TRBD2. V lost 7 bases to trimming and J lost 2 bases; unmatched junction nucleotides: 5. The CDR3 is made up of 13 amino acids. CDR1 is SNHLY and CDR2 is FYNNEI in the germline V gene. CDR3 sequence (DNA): TGTGCCAGCACTGGACTAGTTCCCTACGAGCAGTACTTC. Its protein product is CASTGLVPYEQYF. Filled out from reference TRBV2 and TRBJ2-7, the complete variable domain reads EPEVTQTPSHQVTQMGQEVILRCVPISNHLYFYWYRQILGQKVEFLVSFYNNEISEKSEIFDDQFSVERPDGSNFTLKIRSTKLEDSAMYFCASTGLVPYEQYFGPGTRLTVT.

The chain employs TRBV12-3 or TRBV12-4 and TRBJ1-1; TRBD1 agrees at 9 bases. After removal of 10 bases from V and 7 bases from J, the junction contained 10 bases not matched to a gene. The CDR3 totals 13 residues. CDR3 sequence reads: CAISQGARGEAFF. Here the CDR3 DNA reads TGTGCCATCTCACAGGGGGCGAGGGGTGAAGCTTTCTTT.

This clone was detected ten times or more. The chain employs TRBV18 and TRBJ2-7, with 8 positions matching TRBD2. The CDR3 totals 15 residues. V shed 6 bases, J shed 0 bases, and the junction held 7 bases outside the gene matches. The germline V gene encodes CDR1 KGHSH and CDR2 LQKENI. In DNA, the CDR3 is TGTGCCAGCTCTCTTCTAGCGGGCAACTCCTACGAGCAGTACTTC. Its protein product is CASSLLAGNSYEQYF.

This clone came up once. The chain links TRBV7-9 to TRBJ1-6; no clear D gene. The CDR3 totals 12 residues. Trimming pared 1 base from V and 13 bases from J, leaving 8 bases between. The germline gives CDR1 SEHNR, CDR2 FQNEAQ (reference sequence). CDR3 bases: TGTGCCAGCAGCTTAGGAGAGCGTCCCCTCCACTTT. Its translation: CASSLGERPLHF.

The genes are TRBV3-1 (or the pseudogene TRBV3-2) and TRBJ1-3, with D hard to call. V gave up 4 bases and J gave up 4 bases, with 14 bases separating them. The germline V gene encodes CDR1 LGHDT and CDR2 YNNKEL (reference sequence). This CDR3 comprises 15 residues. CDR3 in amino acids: CASSPGNSMGNTIYF. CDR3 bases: TGTGCCAGCAGCCCAGGAAATTCTATGGGAAACACCATATATTTT.